These T cell receptor beta chains were read from a single sample in a study of vaccination and CD4 T cells after COVID-19. The antigens for these receptors are not known. TCRdb used MiXCR to reprocess the PCR reads, holding one entry per CDR3 protein. This sample has around 8,400 distinct CDR3 sequences, with around 58% found just once. Sequenced material: CD4+ T cells from blood, cultured in vitro. The receptors here all came from a human donor who had recovered from COVID-19. Both conserved end residues are part of each CDR3. The D gene is left open where the match is weak. Size tells how often a clone was seen (once, few, many) or the class of an expanded clone, and some rows leave it out.

j_call d_call clone_size v_call cdr3_nt cdr3_aa
TRBJ2-7 TRBD1 few TRBV28 TGTGCCAGCAGTAACGCCGGGACAGGGAACTACGAGCAGTACTTC CASSNAGTGNYEQYF
TRBJ2-1 NA NA TRBV6-1 TGTGCCAGCAGCCCGGACAGAAGCAATGAGCAGTTCTTC CASSPDRSNEQFF
TRBJ2-7 TRBD2 NA TRBV6-1 TGTGCCAGCAGTGGAGGACTAGCGGGAACCTACGAGCAGTACTTC CASSGGLAGTYEQYF
TRBJ2-1 NA NA TRBV6-2/TRBV6-3 TGTGCCAGCAGTCCCTTAGGTCCCTACAATGAGCAGTTCTTC CASSPLGPYNEQFF
TRBJ2-7 TRBD2 NA TRBV4-3 TGCGCCAGCAGCCCTGTAGCTAGCGGGAACGGCGAGCAGTACTTC CASSPVASGNGEQYF
TRBJ1-4 NA once TRBV11-2 TGTGCCAGCAGCTTAGACAGTCTGGAAAAACTGTTTTTT CASSLDSLEKLFF
TRBJ1-1 NA NA TRBV20-1 TGCAGTGCTAGGGTCACGTGGGACACTGAAGCTTTCTTT CSARVTWDTEAFF
TRBJ1-2 NA NA TRBV5-5 TGTGCCAGCAGCTTGGCCGGAGGGGCGACCACCATAACTAACTATGGCTACACCTTC CASSLAGGATTITNYGYTF
TRBJ2-4 TRBD1 NA TRBV6-2/TRBV6-3 TGTGCCAACAGTTACTCTACAGGGGGCGATTTAAACATTCAGTACTTC CANSYSTGGDLNIQYF
TRBJ2-7 TRBD2 NA TRBV20-1 TGCAGTGCTAGATCCCTAGCGGGCGGGAAGGCCCCTTACTTC CSARSLAGGKAPYF
TRBJ2-4 TRBD2 NA TRBV6-2/TRBV6-3 TGTGCCAGCAGTCCTCGGGCGGGGGTTCAGTACTTC CASSPRAGVQYF
TRBJ1-2 NA NA TRBV5-1 TGCGCCAGCAGCATAAAACCGGGACAAGGGCAAGGTAATGGCTACACCTTC CASSIKPGQGQGNGYTF
TRBJ2-5 NA NA TRBV5-1 TGCGCCAGCAGCTTGGCCGGGACAAAGGGAGAGACCCAGTACTTC CASSLAGTKGETQYF
TRBJ1-5 NA NA TRBV28 TGTGCCAGCAGTTTACTGGAGGGAATTTATAGCAATCAGCCCCAGCATTTT CASSLLEGIYSNQPQHF
TRBJ2-3 NA NA TRBV28 TGTGCCAGCAGCACTACTCAAACAGATACGCAGTATTTT CASSTTQTDTQYF
TRBJ2-3 NA NA TRBV20-1 TGCAGTGCTACATCTGTGGGGGATAGCACAGATACGCAGTATTTT CSATSVGDSTDTQYF
TRBJ2-3 NA once TRBV5-1 TGCGCCAGCAGCTTGGTCCGTGTAGGGCGAGGGAGCACAGATACGCAGTATTTT CASSLVRVGRGSTDTQYF
TRBJ2-7 TRBD2 NA TRBV10-3 TGTGCCATCAGTGAGCCCAAGACTAGCGGGGTCGGCGGGAGATCGGAGCAGTACTTC CAISEPKTSGVGGRSEQYF
TRBJ2-4 NA few TRBV24-1 TGTGCCACCGAGGGGGGAGTGGGGAACATTCAGTACTTC CATEGGVGNIQYF
TRBJ2-4 TRBD1 NA TRBV5-1 TGCGCCAGCAGCTCAACAGGGGAAAACATTCAGTACTTC CASSSTGENIQYF
TRBJ2-3 NA few TRBV20-1 TGCAGTGCCCCAGGACTATACACAGATACGCAGTATTTT CSAPGLYTDTQYF
TRBJ2-1 NA NA TRBV4-3 TGCGCCAGCAGCCAAGACAGGTCACTGAGCTCCTACAATGAGCAGTTCTTC CASSQDRSLSSYNEQFF
TRBJ1-3 NA NA TRBV7-2 TGTGCCAGCAGTAAATCAGGGGCTGGAAACACCATATATTTT CASSKSGAGNTIYF